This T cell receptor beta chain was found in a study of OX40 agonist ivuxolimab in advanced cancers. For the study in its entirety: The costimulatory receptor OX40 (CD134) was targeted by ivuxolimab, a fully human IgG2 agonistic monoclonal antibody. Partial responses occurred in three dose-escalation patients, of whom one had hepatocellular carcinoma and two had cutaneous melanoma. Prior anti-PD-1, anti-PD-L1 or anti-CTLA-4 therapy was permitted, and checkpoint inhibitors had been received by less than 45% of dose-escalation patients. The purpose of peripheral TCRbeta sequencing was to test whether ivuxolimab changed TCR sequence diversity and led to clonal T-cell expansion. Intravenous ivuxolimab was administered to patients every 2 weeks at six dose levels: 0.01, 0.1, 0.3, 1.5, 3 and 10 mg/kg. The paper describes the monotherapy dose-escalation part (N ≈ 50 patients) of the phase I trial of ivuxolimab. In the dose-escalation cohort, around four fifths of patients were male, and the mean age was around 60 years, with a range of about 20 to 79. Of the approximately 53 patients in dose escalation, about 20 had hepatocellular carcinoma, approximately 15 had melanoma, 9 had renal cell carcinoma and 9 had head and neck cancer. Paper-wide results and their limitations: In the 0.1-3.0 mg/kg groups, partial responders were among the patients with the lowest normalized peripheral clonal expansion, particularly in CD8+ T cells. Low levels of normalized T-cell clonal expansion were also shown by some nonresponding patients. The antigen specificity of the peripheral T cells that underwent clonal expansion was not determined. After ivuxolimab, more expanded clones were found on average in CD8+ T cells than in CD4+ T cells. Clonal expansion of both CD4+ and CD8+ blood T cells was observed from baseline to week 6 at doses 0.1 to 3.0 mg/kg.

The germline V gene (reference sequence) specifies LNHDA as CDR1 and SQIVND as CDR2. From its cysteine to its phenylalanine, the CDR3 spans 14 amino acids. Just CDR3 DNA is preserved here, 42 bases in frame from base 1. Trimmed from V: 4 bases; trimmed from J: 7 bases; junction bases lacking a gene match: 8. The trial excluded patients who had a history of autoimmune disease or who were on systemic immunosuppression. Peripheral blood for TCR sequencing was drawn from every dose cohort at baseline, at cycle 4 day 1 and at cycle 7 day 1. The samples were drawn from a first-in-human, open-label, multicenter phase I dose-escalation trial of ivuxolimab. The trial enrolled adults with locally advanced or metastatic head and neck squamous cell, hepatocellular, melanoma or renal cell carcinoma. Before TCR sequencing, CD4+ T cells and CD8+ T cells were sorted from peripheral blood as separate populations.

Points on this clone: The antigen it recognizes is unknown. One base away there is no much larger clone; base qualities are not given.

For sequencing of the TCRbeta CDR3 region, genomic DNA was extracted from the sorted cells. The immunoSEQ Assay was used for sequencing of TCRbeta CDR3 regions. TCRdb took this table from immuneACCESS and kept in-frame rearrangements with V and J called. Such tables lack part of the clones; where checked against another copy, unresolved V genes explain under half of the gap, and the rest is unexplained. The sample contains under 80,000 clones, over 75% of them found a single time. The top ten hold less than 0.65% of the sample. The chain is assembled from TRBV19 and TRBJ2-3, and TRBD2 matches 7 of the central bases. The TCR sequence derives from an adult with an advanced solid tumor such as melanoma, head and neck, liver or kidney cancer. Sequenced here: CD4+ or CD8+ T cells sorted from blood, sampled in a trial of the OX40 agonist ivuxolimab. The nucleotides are TGTGCCAGTAGTACCACGCGGGAGCAAAATACGCAGTATTTT. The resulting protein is CASSTTREQNTQYF.